The source of this T cell receptor (beta chain) is a study of T-cell reconstitution after alpha-beta-depleted transplantation in children. V lost 1 base and J lost 13, with 16 bases in between. Germline assignment: CDR1 LGHNA and CDR2 YSLEER. The CDR3 consists of 13 residues. Unique molecular identifiers were used to barcode this TCRbeta library. TCRdb independently ran MiXCR on the PCR reads; one entry per CDR3 protein. The table records 200,000 to 300,000 distinct CDR3 sequences, 9.5% to 15% of them present only once. This clonotype occurred many times. The gene calls are TRBV4-3 and TRBJ2-5; D is possibly TRBD1 or TRBD2 (5 bases each). The sample in question was PBMCs from the stem cell graft donor, obtained from the stem cell graft. This receptor was taken from a human donor who donated a stem cell graft to a child with acute lymphoblastic leukemia. The CDR3 DNA reads TGCGCCAGCAGCCAAGGATACCGGGACCCGTTGTACTTC. Amino acids: CASSQGYRDPLYF.